The T cell receptor (beta chain) described here comes from a study of blood T cell repertoires in COVID-19. Study as a whole: Specimens from acute and convalescent COVID-19 originated in the United States, Italy and Spain.

In the original processing: For nucleated cells, counts were estimated from reference gene primer amplification. Assay: immunoSEQ multiplex PCR; the TCRdb copy retains only in-frame clones and omits some. V and J calls and clone size are those listed in that table; D and trimming were worked out from the DNA. The sample contains around 700,000 clones, around 89% of which appear only once. Germline CDR1 is LGHDT and CDR2 is YNNKEL (reference sequence). V was pared by 4 bases and J by 0 bases, with 5 bases of the junction left unmatched. This CDR3 contains 15 residues. The gene calls are TRBV3-1 (or the pseudogene TRBV3-2) and TRBJ2-7, with 8 bases matching TRBD2. This TCR was recovered from a woman in her late teens or twenties with acute or convalescent COVID-19. Source material: peripheral blood. The CDR3 region has the DNA TGTGCCAGCAGCCGATCGGGGGGGAGCTCCTACGAGCAGTACTTC. It codes for CASSRSGGSSYEQYF.